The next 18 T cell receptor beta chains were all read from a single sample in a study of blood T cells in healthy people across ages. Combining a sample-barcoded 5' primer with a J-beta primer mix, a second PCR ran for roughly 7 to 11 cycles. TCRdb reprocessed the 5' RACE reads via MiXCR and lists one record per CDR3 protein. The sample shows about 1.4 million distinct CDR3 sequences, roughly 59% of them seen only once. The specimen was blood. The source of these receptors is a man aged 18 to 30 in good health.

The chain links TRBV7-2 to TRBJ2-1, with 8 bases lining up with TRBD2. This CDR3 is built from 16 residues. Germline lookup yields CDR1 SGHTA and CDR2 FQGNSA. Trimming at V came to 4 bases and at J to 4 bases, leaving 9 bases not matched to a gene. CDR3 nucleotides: TGTGCCAGCAGCTCCCATCGAGCGGGGGTATACAATGAGCAGTTCTTC. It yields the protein CASSSHRAGVYNEQFF.

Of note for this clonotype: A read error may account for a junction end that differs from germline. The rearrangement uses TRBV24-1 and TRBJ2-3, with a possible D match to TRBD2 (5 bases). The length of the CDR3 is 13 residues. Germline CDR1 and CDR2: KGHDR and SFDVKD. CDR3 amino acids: CATSDSSTDRQYF. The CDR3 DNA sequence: TGTGCCACCAGTGATTCTAGCACAGATAGGCAGTATTTT.

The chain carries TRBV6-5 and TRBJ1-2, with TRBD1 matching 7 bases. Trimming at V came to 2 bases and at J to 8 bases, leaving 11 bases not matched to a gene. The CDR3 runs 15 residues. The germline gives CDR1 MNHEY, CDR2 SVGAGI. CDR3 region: CASSYVDSTGFGYTF. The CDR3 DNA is TGTGCCAGCAGTTACGTCGATTCGACAGGGTTCGGCTACACCTTC.

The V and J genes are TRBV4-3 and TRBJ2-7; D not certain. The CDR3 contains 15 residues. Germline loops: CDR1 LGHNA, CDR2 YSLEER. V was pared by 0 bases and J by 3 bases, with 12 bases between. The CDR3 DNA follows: TGCGCCAGCAGCCAAGATAGTAGTAGGGTCTACGAGCAGTACTTC. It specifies CASSQDSSRVYEQYF.

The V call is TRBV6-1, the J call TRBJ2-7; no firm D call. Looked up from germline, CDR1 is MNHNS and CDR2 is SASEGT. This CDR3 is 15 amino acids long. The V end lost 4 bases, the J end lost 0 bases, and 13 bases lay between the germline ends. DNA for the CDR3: TGTGCCAGCAGTGCCCTTAGCCGTACCTCCTACGAGCAGTACTTC. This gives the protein CASSALSRTSYEQYF.

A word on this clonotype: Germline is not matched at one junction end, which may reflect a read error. Written as DNA, the CDR3 is TGCCGCCTTAGCGCTTATGAGCAGTACTTC. Its translation: CRLSAYEQYF. This chain connects TRBV6-9 to TRBJ2-7, with D possibly matching TRBD2 (5 bases). The CDR3 consists of 10 residues. Per the germline V gene, CDR1 is MNHGY and CDR2 is SVAAGI.

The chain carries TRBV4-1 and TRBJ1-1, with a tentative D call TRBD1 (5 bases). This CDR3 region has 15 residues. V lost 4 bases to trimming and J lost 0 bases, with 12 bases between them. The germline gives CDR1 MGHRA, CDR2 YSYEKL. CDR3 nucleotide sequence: TGCGCCAGCAGCCCCGGGGGGGTCATGAACACTGAAGCTTTCTTT. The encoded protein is CASSPGGVMNTEAFF.

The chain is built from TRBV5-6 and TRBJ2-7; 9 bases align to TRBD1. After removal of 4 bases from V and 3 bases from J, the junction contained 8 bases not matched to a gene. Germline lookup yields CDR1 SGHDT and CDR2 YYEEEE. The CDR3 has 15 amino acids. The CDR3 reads CASSAPWDRVYEQYF. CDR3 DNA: TGTGCCAGCAGCGCACCTTGGGACAGGGTCTACGAGCAGTACTTC.

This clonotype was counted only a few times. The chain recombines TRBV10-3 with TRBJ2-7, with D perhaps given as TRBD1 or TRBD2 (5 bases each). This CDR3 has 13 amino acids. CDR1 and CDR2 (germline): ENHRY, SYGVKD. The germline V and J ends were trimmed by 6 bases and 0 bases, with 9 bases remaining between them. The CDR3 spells CAISSGSSYEQYF. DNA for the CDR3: TGTGCCATCAGCTCAGGGAGCTCCTACGAGCAGTACTTC.

CDR3 loop: CASSVGGSAYEQYF. The DNA of the CDR3 is TGTGCCAGCAGCGTAGGGGGGTCCGCCTACGAGCAGTACTTC. This chain joins TRBV9 and TRBJ2-7, with D possibly being TRBD1 or TRBD2 (5 bases each). The V and J ends lost 0 bases and 2 bases respectively, with 9 bases between them. The CDR3 extends over 14 amino acids. Looked up from germline, CDR1 is SGDLS and CDR2 is YYNGEE.

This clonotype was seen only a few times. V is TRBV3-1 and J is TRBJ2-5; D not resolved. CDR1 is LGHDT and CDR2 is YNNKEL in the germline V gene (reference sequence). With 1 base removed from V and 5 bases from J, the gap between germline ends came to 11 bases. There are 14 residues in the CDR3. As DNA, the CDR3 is TGTGCCAGCAGCCAAGGACTCGCGGCGGAGACCCAGTACTTC. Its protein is CASSQGLAAETQYF.

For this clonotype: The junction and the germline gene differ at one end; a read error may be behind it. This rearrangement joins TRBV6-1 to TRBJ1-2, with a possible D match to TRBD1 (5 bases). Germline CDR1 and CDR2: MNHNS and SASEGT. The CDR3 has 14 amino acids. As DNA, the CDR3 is TGTGCCAGCAGAGAAGAGGGACCATTACATGGCTACACCTTC. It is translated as CASREEGPLHGYTF.

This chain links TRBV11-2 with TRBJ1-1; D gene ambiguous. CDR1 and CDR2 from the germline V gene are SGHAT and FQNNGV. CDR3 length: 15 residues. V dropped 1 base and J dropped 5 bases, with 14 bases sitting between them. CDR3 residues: CASSLAARLGTEAFF. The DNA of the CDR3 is TGTGCCAGCAGCTTAGCGGCCAGGCTCGGGACTGAAGCTTTCTTT.

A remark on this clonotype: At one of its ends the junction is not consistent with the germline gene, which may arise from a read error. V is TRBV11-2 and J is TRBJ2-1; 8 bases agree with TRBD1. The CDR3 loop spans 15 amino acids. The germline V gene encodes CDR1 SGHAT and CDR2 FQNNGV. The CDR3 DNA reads TGTGCCTGCAGCTTACGCAGGGGGCTAAGTAATGGGCAGTTCTTC. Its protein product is CACSLRRGLSNGQFF.

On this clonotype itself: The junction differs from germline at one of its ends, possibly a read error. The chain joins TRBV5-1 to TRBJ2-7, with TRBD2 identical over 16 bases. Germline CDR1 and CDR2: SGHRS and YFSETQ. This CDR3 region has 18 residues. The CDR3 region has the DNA TGCGCCAGCAGATTGGGACTAGCGGGAGGGAGGAGGACCTACGAGCAGTACTTC. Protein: CASRLGLAGGRRTYEQYF.

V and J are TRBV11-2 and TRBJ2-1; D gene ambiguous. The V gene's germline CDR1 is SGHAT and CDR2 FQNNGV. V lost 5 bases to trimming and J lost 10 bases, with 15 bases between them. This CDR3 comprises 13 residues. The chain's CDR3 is CASSVDPGREQFF. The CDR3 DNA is TGTGCCAGCAGCGTGGACCCGGGCAGGGAGCAGTTCTTC.

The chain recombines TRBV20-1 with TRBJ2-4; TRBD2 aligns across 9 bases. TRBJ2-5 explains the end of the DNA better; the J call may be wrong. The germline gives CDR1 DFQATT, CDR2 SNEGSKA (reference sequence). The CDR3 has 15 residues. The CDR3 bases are TGCAGTGCCAACCCTAGCGGGACCAGAAAAGAGACCCAGTACTTC. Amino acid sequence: CSANPSGTRKETQYF.

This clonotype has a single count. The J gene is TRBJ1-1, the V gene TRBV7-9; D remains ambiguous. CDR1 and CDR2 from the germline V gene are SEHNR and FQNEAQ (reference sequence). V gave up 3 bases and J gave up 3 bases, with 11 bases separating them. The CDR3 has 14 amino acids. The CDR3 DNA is TGTGCCAGCAGCTTTCTGGACGGATACACTGAAGCTTTCTTT. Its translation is CASSFLDGYTEAFF.